This T cell receptor beta chain was documented in a study of blood T cell repertoires in COVID-19 (TCRdb year 2020). Regarding the research as a whole: Samples covering the acute and convalescent phases of COVID-19 were provided by collaborators in the United States, Italy and Spain. The dataset comprised deeply sampled blood TCRbeta repertoires from subjects exposed to, actively infected with, or recovered from COVID-19. Nearly every sample came with metadata listing a de-identified subject ID, COVID-19 status, age in years and sex. Where available, HLA class I and class II types were obtained from metadata supplied by the sample provider rather than from assay-based typing. Samples came from the ongoing ImmuneRACE study (first 160 participants) plus 1,254 subjects from 6 global collaborators. The repertoires were released in a freely available public database meant as a resource for research on the immune response to SARS-CoV-2. The material from the prospective study consisted of cDNA or gDNA derived from T cells, B-cell-depleted T cells, or PBMCs.

The immunoSEQ Assay, a bias-controlled multiplex PCR, was used to amplify TCRbeta CDR3 regions from genomic DNA. Per the original workflow: The number of nucleated cells in each sample was estimated from the amplification of reference gene primers within the assay. Sequence reads were collapsed and filtered to measure the absolute abundance of every unique TCRbeta CDR3 rearrangement. For each sample, productive Simpson clonality was calculated as the square root of Simpson's diversity index across productive rearrangements. What TCRdb holds here is the immuneACCESS table cut down to in-frame rearrangements. Part of the clones is not present; checked against another copy, under half of the missing clones reflect an unresolved V gene, and the others are unexplained. V and J calls and clone size come straight from that table; D and trimming were deduced from the DNA. Here the sample has 340,000 or so clones; about nine tenths occur a single time. The ten largest clones capture 1% of the sample.

Each collaborating institution followed its own protocols to collect whole blood in K2EDTA tubes. Collaborator samples were shipped for TCRbeta analysis as frozen whole blood, isolated PBMCs, or DNA extracted from either sample type. As concerns this clone: Its specific antigen is unknown. It has no much larger one-base neighbor in the sample; base qualities were not kept.

The paper's findings and limits, for the study overall: The amount of clinical and demographic metadata varied by source and participant and was provided uncurated.

The germline V gene (reference sequence) supplies CDR1 LNHNV and CDR2 YYDKDF. V drops 0 bases and J drops 1 base, leaving 9 bases in between. The CDR3 runs 15 amino acids, cysteine and phenylalanine included. The only DNA kept is the CDR3, 45 bases in frame from the first base. Sequencing was done on a sample of peripheral blood. This receptor was taken from a man aged 50 to 59 with active or convalescent COVID-19. The rearranged segments are TRBV15 and TRBJ1-2; no D gene is confidently identified. The nucleotides are TGTGCCACCAGCAGAGACCGGAGGATTAACTATGGCTACACCTTC. This is translated as CATSRDRRINYGYTF.